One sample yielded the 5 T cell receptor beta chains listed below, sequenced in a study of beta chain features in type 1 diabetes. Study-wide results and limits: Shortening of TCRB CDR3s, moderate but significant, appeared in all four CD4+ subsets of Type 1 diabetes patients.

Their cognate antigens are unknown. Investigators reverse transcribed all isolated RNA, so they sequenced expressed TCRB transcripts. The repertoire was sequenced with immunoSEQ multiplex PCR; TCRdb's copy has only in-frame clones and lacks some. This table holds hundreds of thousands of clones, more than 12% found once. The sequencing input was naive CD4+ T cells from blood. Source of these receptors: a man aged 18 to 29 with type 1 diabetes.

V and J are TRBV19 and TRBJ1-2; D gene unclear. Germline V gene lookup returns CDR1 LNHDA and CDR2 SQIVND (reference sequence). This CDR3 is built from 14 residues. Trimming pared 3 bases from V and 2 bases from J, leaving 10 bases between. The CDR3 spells CASSIGPANYGYTF. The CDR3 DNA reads TGTGCCAGTAGTATCGGGCCGGCCAACTATGGCTACACCTTC.

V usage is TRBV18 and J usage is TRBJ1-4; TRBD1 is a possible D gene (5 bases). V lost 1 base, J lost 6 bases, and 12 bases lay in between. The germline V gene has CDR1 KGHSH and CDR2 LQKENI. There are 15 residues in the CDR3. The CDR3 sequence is CASSPRGVGDEKLFF. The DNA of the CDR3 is TGTGCCAGCTCACCACGAGGGGTCGGGGATGAAAAACTGTTTTTT.

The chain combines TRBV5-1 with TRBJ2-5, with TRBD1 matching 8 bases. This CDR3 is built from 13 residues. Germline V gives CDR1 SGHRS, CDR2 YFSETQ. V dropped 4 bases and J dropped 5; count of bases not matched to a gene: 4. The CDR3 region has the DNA TGCGCCAGCAGCATCCACAGGGGGGAGACCCAGTACTTC. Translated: CASSIHRGETQYF.

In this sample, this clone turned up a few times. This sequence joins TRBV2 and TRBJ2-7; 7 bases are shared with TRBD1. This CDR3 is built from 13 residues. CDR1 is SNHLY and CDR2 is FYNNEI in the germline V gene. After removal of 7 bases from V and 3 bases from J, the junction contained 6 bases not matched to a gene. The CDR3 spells CASNRDSNYEQYF. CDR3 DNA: TGTGCCAGCAACCGGGACAGCAACTACGAGCAGTACTTC.

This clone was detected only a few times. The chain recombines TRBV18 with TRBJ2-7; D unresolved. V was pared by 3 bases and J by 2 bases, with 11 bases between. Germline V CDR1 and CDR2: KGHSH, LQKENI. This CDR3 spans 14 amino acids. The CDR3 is CASSPYGRTYEQYF. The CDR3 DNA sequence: TGTGCCAGCTCACCTTACGGCCGAACCTACGAGCAGTACTTC.